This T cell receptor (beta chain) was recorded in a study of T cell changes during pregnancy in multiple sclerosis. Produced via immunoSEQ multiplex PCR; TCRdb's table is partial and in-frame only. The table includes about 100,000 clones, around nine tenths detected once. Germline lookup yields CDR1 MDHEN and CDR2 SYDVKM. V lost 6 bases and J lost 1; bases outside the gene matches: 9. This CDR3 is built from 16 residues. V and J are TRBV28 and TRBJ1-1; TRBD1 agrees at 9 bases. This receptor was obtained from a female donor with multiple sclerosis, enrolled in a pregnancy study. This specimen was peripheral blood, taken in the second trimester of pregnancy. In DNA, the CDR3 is TGTGCCAGCAGAAATACAGGGGGCAGCTGGAACACTGAAGCTTTCTTT. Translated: CASRNTGGSWNTEAFF.